The rows below give T cell receptor beta chains drawn from one sample of a study of T cell responses to AZD1222 COVID-19 vaccine. TCRdb's table, derived via immunoSEQ multiplex PCR, lists solely in-frame clones and lacks some. The sample has some 150,000 clones; more than 80% are singletons. Source: peripheral blood, taken 28 days after the second AZD1222 dose. These receptors all come from an adult who received the AZD1222 COVID-19 vaccine. Both conserved end residues are part of each CDR3. The order of the fields is CDR3 length, J gene, D gene, V gene, clone size, CDR3 protein, CDR3 DNA. D genes are given only for firm matches. The size of a clone is reported for some rows only, either as once, few or many, or as a class for expanded clones.

13 TRBJ2-7 NA TRBV12-3/TRBV12-4 NA CASRVLGGGEQYF TGTGCCAGCAGGGTCCTCGGGGGTGGCGAGCAGTACTTC
13 TRBJ2-3 TRBD1 TRBV19 NA CASSDRGTDTQYF TGTGCCAGTAGTGACAGGGGCACAGATACGCAGTATTTT
15 TRBJ1-5 NA TRBV24-1 NA CATSAVGGQAQPQHF TGTGCCACCAGTGCCGTGGGGGGGCAGGCTCAGCCCCAGCATTTT
18 TRBJ1-2 NA TRBV6-1 NA CASSEAFPGSTANYGYTF TGTGCCAGCAGTGAAGCGTTTCCGGGATCGACAGCTAACTATGGCTACACCTTC
16 TRBJ2-2 NA TRBV21-1 NA CASGRDTRGNTGELFF TGTGCCAGCGGCCGGGACACCCGGGGGAACACCGGGGAGCTGTTTTTT
16 TRBJ2-3 TRBD2 TRBV5-4 NA CASSSGNSGYTDTQYF TGTGCCAGCAGCTCAGGGAATAGCGGGTACACAGATACGCAGTATTTT
11 TRBJ2-5 NA TRBV27 once CASTLGETQYF TGTGCCAGCACCCTAGGGGAGACCCAGTACTTC
14 TRBJ2-1 NA TRBV24-1 once CATSHPWVDNEQFF TGTGCCACCAGTCACCCCTGGGTCGACAATGAGCAGTTCTTC
16 TRBJ1-1 TRBD1 TRBV11-2 NA CASSLALTGADTEAFF TGTGCCAGCAGCTTGGCTTTGACAGGGGCAGACACTGAAGCTTTCTTT
14 TRBJ1-5 NA TRBV7-9 NA CASSLQGLDQPQHF TGTGCCAGCAGCTTACAGGGGCTAGATCAGCCCCAGCATTTT
13 TRBJ1-1 NA TRBV12-5 NA CASGVDENTEAFF TGTGCTAGTGGTGTCGACGAGAACACTGAAGCTTTCTTT
13 TRBJ1-5 NA TRBV6-4 NA CASSVGANQPQHF TGTGCCAGCAGTGTCGGGGCTAATCAGCCCCAGCATTTT
15 TRBJ2-1 NA TRBV25-1 NA CASTSRASSYNEQFF TGTGCCAGCACCTCCAGGGCTAGCTCCTACAATGAGCAGTTCTTC
15 TRBJ2-1 NA TRBV9 NA CASSVGDSGYNEQFF TGTGCCAGCAGCGTAGGGGACAGCGGGTACAATGAGCAGTTCTTC
13 TRBJ1-1 NA TRBV19 NA CASTWDFGGEAFF TGTGCCAGTACTTGGGACTTCGGAGGTGAAGCTTTCTTT
16 TRBJ1-5 TRBD1 TRBV5-5 NA CASSGGTGNSNQPQHF TGTGCCAGCAGCGGAGGGACAGGGAATAGCAATCAGCCCCAGCATTTT
17 TRBJ2-7 TRBD2 TRBV4-2 NA CASSPGLAGATTYEQYF TGTGCCAGCAGCCCCGGACTAGCGGGGGCGACTACCTACGAGCAGTACTTC
17 TRBJ2-3 TRBD2 TRBV14 NA CASSSWTSGRATDTQYF TGTGCCAGCAGCTCTTGGACTAGCGGGAGGGCCACAGATACGCAGTATTTT
13 TRBJ1-6 NA TRBV19 NA CASTSTYNSPLHF TGTGCCAGTACCTCGACCTATAATTCACCCCTCCACTTT
15 TRBJ1-3 NA TRBV18 NA CASSPTRRSGNTIYF TGTGCCAGCTCACCAACGAGACGCTCTGGAAACACCATATATTTT
17 TRBJ2-1 NA TRBV18 NA CASSPLVGGYGYNEQFF TGTGCCAGCTCACCTCTAGTGGGCGGGTACGGCTACAATGAGCAGTTCTTC
13 TRBJ2-5 TRBD2 TRBV19 NA CASSMGGRETQYF TGTGCCAGTAGTATGGGGGGGAGAGAGACCCAGTACTTC
16 TRBJ1-1 NA TRBV12-5 NA CASGLVPGQKNTEAFF TGTGCTAGTGGTTTGGTACCCGGACAAAAGAACACTGAAGCTTTCTTT
13 TRBJ2-1 TRBD2 TRBV14 NA CASSLLATNEQFF TGTGCCAGCAGCCTACTAGCGACCAATGAGCAGTTCTTC
14 TRBJ2-1 NA TRBV11-2 NA CASSLVGIYSEQFF TGTGCCAGCAGCTTAGTTGGCATCTACAGTGAGCAGTTCTTC
14 TRBJ1-2 TRBD1 TRBV6-5 NA CALYRRGLDYGYTF TGTGCCCTATATCGGAGGGGGCTAGACTATGGCTACACCTTC
13 TRBJ1-4 TRBD1 TRBV18 NA CASSRGQGEKLFF TGTGCCAGCTCCCGAGGACAGGGCGAAAAACTGTTTTTT
13 TRBJ2-7 TRBD1 TRBV19 NA CASTPGQSYEQYF TGTGCCAGTACCCCGGGACAGTCCTACGAGCAGTACTTC
14 TRBJ1-5 TRBD1 TRBV6-6 NA CASQGTGKDQPQHF TGTGCCAGCCAGGGGACAGGGAAGGATCAGCCCCAGCATTTT
16 TRBJ1-6 NA TRBV27 NA CASSLQGSSYNSPLHF TGTGCCAGCAGTTTACAGGGAAGCTCCTATAATTCACCCCTCCACTTT
11 TRBJ1-1 NA TRBV10-3 NA CAGGWGTEAFF TGTGCCGGGGGCTGGGGCACTGAAGCTTTCTTT
16 TRBJ1-6 NA TRBV5-6 NA CASSLVPGAAQSPLHF TGTGCCAGCAGCTTGGTGCCAGGGGCTGCACAATCACCCCTCCACTTT
15 TRBJ1-2 NA TRBV11-2 NA CASSLDPAGEYGYTF TGTGCCAGCAGCTTAGATCCGGCAGGAGAGTATGGCTACACCTTC
16 TRBJ2-1 TRBD2 TRBV11-2 NA CASSPSGSRSYNEQFF TGTGCCAGCAGCCCTAGCGGGAGTAGGTCCTACAATGAGCAGTTCTTC
16 TRBJ1-4 NA TRBV7-2 NA CASSWRSGVFSEKLFF TGTGCCAGCAGCTGGCGTTCGGGGGTGTTTAGTGAAAAACTGTTTTTT
15 TRBJ2-1 TRBD2 TRBV5-6 NA CASTLSGRIGNEQFF TGTGCCAGCACCCTTAGCGGGAGGATCGGCAATGAGCAGTTCTTC
11 TRBJ2-1 NA TRBV12-3/TRBV12-4 NA CASSLLHEQFF TGTGCCAGCAGTTTATTACATGAGCAGTTCTTC
15 TRBJ1-2 TRBD1 TRBV18 NA CASSLGQALGYGYTF TGTGCCAGCTCCCTAGGACAGGCATTAGGGTATGGCTACACCTTC
14 TRBJ1-1 TRBD1 TRBV30 NA CAWSGGQGGTEAFF TGTGCCTGGAGTGGGGGACAGGGAGGAACTGAAGCTTTCTTT
14 TRBJ1-2 TRBD1 TRBV6-5 NA CASSYGQGVYGYTF TGTGCCAGCAGTTACGGGCAGGGGGTCTATGGCTACACCTTC
13 TRBJ1-2 TRBD1 TRBV6-5 NA CASSYQGAGGYTF TGTGCCAGCAGCTACCAGGGGGCCGGGGGCTACACCTTC
13 TRBJ2-7 NA TRBV27 NA CASSFVGSYEQYF TGTGCCAGCAGTTTTGTCGGATCCTACGAGCAGTACTTC
15 TRBJ1-2 TRBD1 TRBV27 NA CASRLQGALNYGYTF TGTGCCAGCAGACTACAGGGGGCTTTGAACTATGGCTACACCTTC
14 TRBJ2-2 TRBD1 TRBV14 NA CASSPQGATGELFF TGTGCCAGCAGCCCTCAGGGGGCCACCGGGGAGCTGTTTTTT
15 TRBJ1-5 TRBD1 TRBV19 NA CASSKRGQGNQPQHF TGTGCCAGTAGTAAGAGGGGACAGGGAAATCAGCCCCAGCATTTT
14 TRBJ2-7 NA TRBV5-6 NA CASSLAARPYEQYF TGTGCCAGCAGCTTGGCGGCCAGGCCCTACGAGCAGTACTTC
16 TRBJ2-6 NA TRBV6-1 NA CASSVSGVSGANVLTF TGTGCCAGCAGTGTATCAGGAGTGTCTGGGGCCAACGTCCTGACTTTC
13 TRBJ1-2 NA TRBV15 NA CATSPVLSGGYTF TGTGCCACCAGCCCTGTCCTATCAGGAGGCTACACCTTC
15 TRBJ1-4 NA TRBV6-2/TRBV6-3 NA CASSYPLGGSEKLFF TGTGCCAGCAGTTATCCCTTAGGGGGAAGTGAAAAACTGTTTTTT
15 TRBJ1-5 TRBD1 TRBV19 NA CASSIGQAGNQPQHF TGTGCCAGTAGTATTGGACAGGCCGGCAATCAGCCCCAGCATTTT
14 TRBJ2-2 NA TRBV6-1 NA CASSENSLAGELFF TGTGCCAGCAGTGAAAATTCGTTAGCCGGGGAGCTGTTTTTT
14 TRBJ2-5 TRBD1 TRBV5-1 NA CASSSQTGVETQYF TGCGCCAGCAGCTCTCAGACAGGGGTTGAGACCCAGTACTTC
14 TRBJ2-3 NA TRBV4-2 NA CASSQEIGTDTQYF TGTGCCAGCAGCCAAGAGATCGGGACAGATACGCAGTATTTT
14 TRBJ2-7 NA TRBV5-1 NA CASNSGVSPYEQYF TGCGCCAGCAATAGCGGCGTTTCCCCCTACGAGCAGTACTTC
20 TRBJ2-7 TRBD2 TRBV4-1 once CASSHRFAGLAGEEYYEQYF TGCGCCAGCAGCCACCGCTTCGCCGGACTAGCGGGAGAGGAGTACTACGAGCAGTACTTC
11 TRBJ1-2 NA TRBV20-1 NA CSARRGHGYTF TGCAGTGCTAGGAGAGGACATGGCTACACCTTC
17 TRBJ2-7 TRBD1 TRBV27 NA CASSFRVGQGASYEQYF TGTGCCAGCAGTTTCCGGGTCGGACAGGGAGCCTCCTACGAGCAGTACTTC
11 TRBJ1-1 NA TRBV20-1 NA CSAGVGSEAFF TGCAGTGCGGGGGTGGGGTCTGAAGCTTTCTTT
15 TRBJ1-5 NA TRBV4-2 NA CASSQDPGRNQPQHF TGTGCCAGCAGCCAAGATCCGGGAAGGAATCAGCCCCAGCATTTT